The source of this TCR beta chain is a study of blood T cell repertoires in COVID-19. Produced via immunoSEQ multiplex PCR; TCRdb's table is partial and in-frame only. The repertoire holds about 200,000 clones, with around 86% as singletons. Cohort placement rested on clinical history that participants reported themselves. This CDR3 spans 13 amino acids. Trimming took 6 bases from V and 3 from J, leaving 12 bases between them. The germline V gene has CDR1 MNHEY and CDR2 SMNVEV (reference sequence). Sequenced: PBMCs or T cells enriched from blood (not recorded which). The sequence derives from a middle-aged woman with acute COVID-19. The chain couples TRBV27 to TRBJ2-7; D perhaps matches TRBD2 (6 bases). CDR3 sequence reads: CASRAGLGYEQYF. The DNA for the CDR3 is TGTGCCAGCAGGGCGGGACTGGGCTACGAGCAGTACTTC.